This T cell receptor (beta chain) was recovered during a study of T cells in Graves' hyperthyroidism and ophthalmopathy. Broader study findings: The authors' 13 V-J model separated ophthalmopathy from stable hyperthyroidism. Most thyroid-expanded clonotypes above 0.001 were also found in blood.

Diagnosing involved the use of clinical symptoms, serum thyroxine and TRAb, thyroid ultrasound and orbital computed tomography. A 10 ml volume of fresh peripheral blood provided the PBMCs. Amplification of TCR beta CDR3 regions used RNA as the template. The HTBI primer set drove a first-round RT-PCR of the TCR CDR3. TCRdb reanalysed the multiplex PCR reads using MiXCR and keeps one entry per CDR3 protein. Of about 290,000 distinct CDR3 sequences in the sample, less than 15% were seen once. A note on this clonotype: Its antigen is unknown.

Between the trimmed V and J ends, which lost 1 base and 2 bases, there was a span of 13 bases. Germline lookup yields CDR1 SGHAT and CDR2 FQNNGV. This CDR3 is 16 amino acids long. The sequence was collected from a woman aged 25 to 45 with Graves' hyperthyroidism that later progressed to Graves' ophthalmopathy. The chain employs TRBV11-2 and TRBJ2-3; D remains ambiguous. Sequencing was carried out using blood. CDR3 sequence (DNA): TGTGCCAGCAGCTTAGGGTCAGGTCCCACCACAGATACGCAGTATTTT. Its translation is CASSLGSGPTTDTQYF.